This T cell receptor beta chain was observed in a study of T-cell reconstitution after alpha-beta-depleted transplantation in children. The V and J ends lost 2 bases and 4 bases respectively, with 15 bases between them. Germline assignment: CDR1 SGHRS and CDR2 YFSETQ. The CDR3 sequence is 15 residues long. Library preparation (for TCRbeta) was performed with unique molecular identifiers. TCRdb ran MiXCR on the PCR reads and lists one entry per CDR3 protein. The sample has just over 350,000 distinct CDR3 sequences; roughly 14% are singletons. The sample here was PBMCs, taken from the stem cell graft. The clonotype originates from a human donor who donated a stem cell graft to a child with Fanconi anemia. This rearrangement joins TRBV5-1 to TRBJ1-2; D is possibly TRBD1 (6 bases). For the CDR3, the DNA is TGCGCCAGCAGCTTTGACAGGAGCGTAGTCTATGGCTACACCTTC. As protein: CASSFDRSVVYGYTF. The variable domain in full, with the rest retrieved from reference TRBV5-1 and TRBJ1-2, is KAGVTQTPRYLIKTRGQQVTLSCSPISGHRSVSWYQQTPGQGLQFLFEYFSETQRNKGNFPGRFSGRQFSNSRSEMNVSTLELGDSALYLCASSFDRSVVYGYTFGSGTRLTVV.